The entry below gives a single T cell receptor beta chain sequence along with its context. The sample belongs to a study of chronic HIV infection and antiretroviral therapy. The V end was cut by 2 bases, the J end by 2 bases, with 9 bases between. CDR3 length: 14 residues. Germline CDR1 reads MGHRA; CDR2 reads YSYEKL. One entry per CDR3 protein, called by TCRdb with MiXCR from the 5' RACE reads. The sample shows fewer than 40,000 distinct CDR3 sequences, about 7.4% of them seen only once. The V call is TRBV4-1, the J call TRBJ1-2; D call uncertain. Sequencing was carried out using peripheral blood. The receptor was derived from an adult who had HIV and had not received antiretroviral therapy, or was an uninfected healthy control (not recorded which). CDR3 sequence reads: CASSQPGRNYGYTF. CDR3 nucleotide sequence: TGCGCCAGCAGCCAACCAGGACGGAACTATGGCTACACCTTC.